This paragraph reports one T cell receptor beta chain. This sample is drawn from a study of beta chain features in type 1 diabetes. J gave up 5 bases and V 5 bases, and 14 bases lay outside the gene matches. The V gene's germline CDR1 is MDHEN and CDR2 SYDVKM. This CDR3 spans 16 amino acids. As every portion of the isolated RNA was reverse transcribed, the sequencing read expressed TCRB transcripts. Assay: immunoSEQ multiplex PCR; the TCRdb copy retains only in-frame clones and omits some. The sample has just over 150,000 clones, approximately 12% seen once. The V gene is TRBV28, the J gene TRBJ2-5; TRBD1 matches 7 bases. The source material was central memory CD4+ T cells from blood. This clonotype was sampled from a man aged 18 to 30 in good health. The CDR3 DNA is TGTGCCAGCAGTCCCCTGAGGACAGGCCGGGTTGAGACCCAGTACTTC. Residues: CASSPLRTGRVETQYF.